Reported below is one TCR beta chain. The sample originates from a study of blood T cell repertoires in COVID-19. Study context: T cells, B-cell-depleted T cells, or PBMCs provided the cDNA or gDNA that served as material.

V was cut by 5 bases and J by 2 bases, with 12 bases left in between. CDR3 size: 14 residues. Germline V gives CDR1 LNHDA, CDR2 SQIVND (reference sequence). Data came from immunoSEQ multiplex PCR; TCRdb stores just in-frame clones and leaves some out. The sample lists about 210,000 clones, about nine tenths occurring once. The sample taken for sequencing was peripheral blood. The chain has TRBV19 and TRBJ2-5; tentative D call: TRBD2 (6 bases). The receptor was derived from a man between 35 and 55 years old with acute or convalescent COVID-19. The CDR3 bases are TGTGCCAGTAGTTCCACCAGCGGGCAAGAGACCCAGTACTTC. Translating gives CASSSTSGQETQYF. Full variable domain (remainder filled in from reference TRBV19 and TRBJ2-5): DGGITQSPKYLFRKEGQNVTLSCEQNLNHDAMYWYRQDPGQGLRLIYYSQIVNDFQKGDIAEGYSVSREKKESFPLTVTSAQKNPTAFYLCASSSTSGQETQYFGPGTRLLVL.